Shown below are 5 T cell receptor beta chains from a single sample sequenced in a study of shared T cell receptors in the human thymus. The data were produced by immunoSEQ multiplex PCR, yet TCRdb's version contains in-frame clones alone and is incomplete. The sample holds about 660,000 clones, roughly 88% seen once. These records were also assigned to another study, of human thymus T cells.

Specimen: thymocytes. All receptors come from a boy under three years old with a congenital heart defect.

The V call is TRBV5-8, the J call TRBJ1-1; TRBD1 might be the D (5 bases). The CDR3 has 14 amino acids. Trimming shortened V by 3 bases and J by 2 bases, and 11 bases separated the two germline ends. The germline V gene has CDR1 SGHTS and CDR2 YDEGEE. The CDR3, as DNA: TGTGCCAGCAGCTCAGGACATTTTAACACTGAAGCTTTCTTT. Translation: CASSSGHFNTEAFF.

V usage is TRBV21-1 and J usage is TRBJ2-7; TRBD2 is the table's D call and was not checked against the DNA. TRBV21-1 is listed as a pseudogene. CDR3 size: 10 residues. The CDR3 DNA reads TGTGCCAGCAGCGGGCGGGCCTTCGCGGTC. Amino acids: CASSGRAFAV.

The chain recombines TRBV5-1 with TRBJ2-7; perhaps TRBD1 as D (6 bases). In germline, CDR1 is SGHRS, CDR2 YFSETQ. V lost 3 bases and J lost 5, with 9 bases in between. This CDR3 comprises 12 residues. The CDR3: CASSWAGDEQYF. The CDR3, as DNA: TGCGCCAGCAGCTGGGCAGGGGACGAGCAGTACTTC.

The gene calls are TRBV18 and TRBJ2-1, with 13 nucleotides matching TRBD2. This CDR3 contains 16 residues. The V and J ends lost 5 bases and 2 bases, in that order; junction bases with no gene match: 3. CDR1 and CDR2 (germline): KGHSH, LQKENI. The chain's CDR3 is CASSTGLAGAYNEQFF. The CDR3, as DNA: TGTGCCAGCTCAACAGGACTAGCGGGAGCCTACAATGAGCAGTTCTTC.

The CDR3 sequence is CASTPSLGQGDSYEQYF. CDR3 in DNA: TGTGCCAGTACCCCATCACTGGGACAGGGGGATTCCTACGAGCAGTACTTC. The chain recombines TRBV19 with TRBJ2-7; 11 bases map to TRBD1. V shed 7 bases and J 1 base; nucleotides not matched to a gene: 12. This CDR3 has 17 amino acids. Germline CDR1 LNHDA, CDR2 SQIVND (reference sequence).